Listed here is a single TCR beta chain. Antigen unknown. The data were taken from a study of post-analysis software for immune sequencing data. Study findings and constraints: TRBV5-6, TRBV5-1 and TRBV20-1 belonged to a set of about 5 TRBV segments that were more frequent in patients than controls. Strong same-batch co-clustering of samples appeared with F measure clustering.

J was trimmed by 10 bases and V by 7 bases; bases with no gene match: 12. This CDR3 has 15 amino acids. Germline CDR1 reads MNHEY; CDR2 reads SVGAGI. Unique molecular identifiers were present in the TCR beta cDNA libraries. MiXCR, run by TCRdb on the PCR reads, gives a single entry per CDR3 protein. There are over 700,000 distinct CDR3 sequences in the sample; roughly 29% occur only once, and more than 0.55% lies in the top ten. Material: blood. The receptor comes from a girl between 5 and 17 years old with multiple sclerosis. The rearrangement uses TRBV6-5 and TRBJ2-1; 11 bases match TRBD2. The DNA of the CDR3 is TGTGCCAGCACACACCTAACTAGCGGGAGTAGGGAGCAGTTCTTC. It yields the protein CASTHLTSGSREQFF.